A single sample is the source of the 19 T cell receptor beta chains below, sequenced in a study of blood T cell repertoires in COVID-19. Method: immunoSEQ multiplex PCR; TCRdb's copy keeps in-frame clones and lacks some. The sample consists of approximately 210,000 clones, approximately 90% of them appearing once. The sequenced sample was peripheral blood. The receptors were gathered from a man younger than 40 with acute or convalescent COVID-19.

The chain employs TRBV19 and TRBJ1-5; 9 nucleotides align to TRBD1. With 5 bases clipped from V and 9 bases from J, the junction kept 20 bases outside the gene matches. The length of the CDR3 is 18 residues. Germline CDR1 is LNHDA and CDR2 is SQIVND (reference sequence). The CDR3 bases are TGTGCCAGTAGTTTTCGGGGACAGGGTGGGGCTAAGTTGATGCCCCAGCATTTT. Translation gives CASSFRGQGGAKLMPQHF.

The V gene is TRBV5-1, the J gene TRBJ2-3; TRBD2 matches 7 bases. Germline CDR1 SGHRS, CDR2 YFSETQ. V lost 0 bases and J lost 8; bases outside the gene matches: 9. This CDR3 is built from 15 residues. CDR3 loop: CASSLDPGTGGTQYF. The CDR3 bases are TGCGCCAGCAGCTTGGACCCGGGCACGGGAGGTACGCAGTATTTT.

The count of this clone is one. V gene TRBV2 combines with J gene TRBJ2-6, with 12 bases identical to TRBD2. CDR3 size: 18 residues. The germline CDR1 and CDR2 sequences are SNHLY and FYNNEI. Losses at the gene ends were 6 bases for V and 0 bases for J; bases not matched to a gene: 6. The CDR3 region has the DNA TGTGCCAGCAGGACTAGCGGGGGCCCCTTCTCTGGGGCCAACGTCCTGACTTTC. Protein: CASRTSGGPFSGANVLTF. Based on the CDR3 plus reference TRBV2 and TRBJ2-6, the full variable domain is EPEVTQTPSHQVTQMGQEVILRCVPISNHLYFYWYRQILGQKVEFLVSFYNNEISEKSEIFDDQFSVERPDGSNFTLKIRSTKLEDSAMYFCASRTSGGPFSGANVLTFGAGSRLTVL.

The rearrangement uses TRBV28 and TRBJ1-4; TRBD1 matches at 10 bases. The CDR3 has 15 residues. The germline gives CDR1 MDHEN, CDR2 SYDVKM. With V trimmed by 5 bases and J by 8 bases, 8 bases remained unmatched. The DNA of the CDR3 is TGTGCCAGCAGTCAGGGGACAGGGGATGGGGAAAAACTGTTTTTT. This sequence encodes CASSQGTGDGEKLFF.

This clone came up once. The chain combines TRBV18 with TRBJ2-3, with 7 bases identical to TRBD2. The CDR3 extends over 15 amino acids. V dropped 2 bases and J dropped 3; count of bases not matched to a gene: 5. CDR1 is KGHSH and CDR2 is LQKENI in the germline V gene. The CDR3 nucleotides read TGTGCCAGCTCACCAATTCCTAGCGGTACAGATACGCAGTATTTT. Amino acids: CASSPIPSGTDTQYF.

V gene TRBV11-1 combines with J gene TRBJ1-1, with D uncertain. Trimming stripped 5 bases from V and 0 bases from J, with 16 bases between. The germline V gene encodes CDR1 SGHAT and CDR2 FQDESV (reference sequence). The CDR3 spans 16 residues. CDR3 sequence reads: CASSPRRDAMNTEAFF. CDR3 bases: TGTGCCAGCAGCCCCCGGCGGGATGCGATGAACACTGAAGCTTTCTTT.

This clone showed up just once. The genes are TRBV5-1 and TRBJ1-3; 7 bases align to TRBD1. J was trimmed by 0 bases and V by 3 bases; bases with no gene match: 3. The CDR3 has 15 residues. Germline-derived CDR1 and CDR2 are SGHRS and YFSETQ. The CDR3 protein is CASSWDRLSGNTIYF. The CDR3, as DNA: TGCGCCAGCAGCTGGGACAGACTCTCTGGAAACACCATATATTTT.

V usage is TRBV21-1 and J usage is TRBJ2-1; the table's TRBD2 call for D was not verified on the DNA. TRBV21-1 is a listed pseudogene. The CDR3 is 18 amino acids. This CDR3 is CASSEIRGFGGAHNEQFF. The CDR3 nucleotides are TGTGCCAGCAGCGAGATTAGGGGCTTCGGGGGGGCCCACAATGAGCAGTTCTTC.

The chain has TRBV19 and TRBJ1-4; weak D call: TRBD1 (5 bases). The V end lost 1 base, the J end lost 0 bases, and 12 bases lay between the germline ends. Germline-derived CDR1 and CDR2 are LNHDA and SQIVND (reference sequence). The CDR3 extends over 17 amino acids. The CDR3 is CASSIGGAGATNEKLFF. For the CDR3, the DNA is TGTGCCAGTAGTATAGGGGGCGCAGGTGCAACTAATGAAAAACTGTTTTTT.

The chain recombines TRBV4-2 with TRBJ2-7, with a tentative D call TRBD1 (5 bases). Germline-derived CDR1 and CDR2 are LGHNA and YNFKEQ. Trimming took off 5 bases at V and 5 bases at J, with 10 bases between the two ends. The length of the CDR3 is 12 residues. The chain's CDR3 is CASSNGRDEQYF. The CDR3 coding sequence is TGTGCCAGCAGCAACGGCAGGGACGAGCAGTACTTC.

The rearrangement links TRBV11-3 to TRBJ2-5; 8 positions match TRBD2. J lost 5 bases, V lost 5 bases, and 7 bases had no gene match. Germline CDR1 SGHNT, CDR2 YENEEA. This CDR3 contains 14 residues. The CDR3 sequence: CASSTGTRGETQYF. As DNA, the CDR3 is TGTGCCAGCAGCACCGGGACTAGGGGGGAGACCCAGTACTTC.

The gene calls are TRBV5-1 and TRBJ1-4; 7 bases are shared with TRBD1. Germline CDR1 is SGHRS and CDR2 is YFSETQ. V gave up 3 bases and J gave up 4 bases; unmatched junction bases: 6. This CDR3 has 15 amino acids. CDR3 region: CASSSRGLDNEKLFF. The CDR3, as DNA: TGCGCCAGCAGCTCGAGGGGGCTTGATAATGAAAAACTGTTTTTT.

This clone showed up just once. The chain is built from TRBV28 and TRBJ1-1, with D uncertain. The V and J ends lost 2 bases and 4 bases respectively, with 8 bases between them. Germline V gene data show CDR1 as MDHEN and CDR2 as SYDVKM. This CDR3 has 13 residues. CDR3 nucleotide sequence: TGTGCCAGCAGTTTACCCCAGGCCACTGAAGCTTTCTTT. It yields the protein CASSLPQATEAFF.

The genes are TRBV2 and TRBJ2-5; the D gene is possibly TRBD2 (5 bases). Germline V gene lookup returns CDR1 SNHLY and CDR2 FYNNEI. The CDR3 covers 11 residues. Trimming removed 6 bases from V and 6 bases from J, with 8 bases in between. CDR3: CASRLVQTQYF. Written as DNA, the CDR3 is TGTGCCAGCAGACTAGTACAGACCCAGTACTTC.

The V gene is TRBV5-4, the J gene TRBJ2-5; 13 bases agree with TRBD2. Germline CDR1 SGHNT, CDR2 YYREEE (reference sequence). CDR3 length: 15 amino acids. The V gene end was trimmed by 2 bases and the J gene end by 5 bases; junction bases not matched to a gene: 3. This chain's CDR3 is CASSLLAGGRETQYF. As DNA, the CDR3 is TGTGCCAGCAGCTTACTAGCGGGGGGGCGTGAGACCCAGTACTTC.

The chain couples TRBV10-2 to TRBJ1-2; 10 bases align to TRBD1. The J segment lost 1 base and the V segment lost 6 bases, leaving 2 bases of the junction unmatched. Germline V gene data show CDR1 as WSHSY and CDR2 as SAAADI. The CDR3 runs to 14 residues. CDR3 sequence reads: CASRRDRGNYGYTF. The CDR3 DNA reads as TGCGCCAGCAGGAGGGACAGGGGTAACTATGGCTACACCTTC.

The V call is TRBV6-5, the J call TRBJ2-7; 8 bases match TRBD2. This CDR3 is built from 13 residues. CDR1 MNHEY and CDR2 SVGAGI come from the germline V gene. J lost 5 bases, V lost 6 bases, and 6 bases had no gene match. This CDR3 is CASRQRESHEQYF. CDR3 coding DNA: TGTGCCAGCAGACAGCGGGAGAGTCACGAGCAGTACTTC.

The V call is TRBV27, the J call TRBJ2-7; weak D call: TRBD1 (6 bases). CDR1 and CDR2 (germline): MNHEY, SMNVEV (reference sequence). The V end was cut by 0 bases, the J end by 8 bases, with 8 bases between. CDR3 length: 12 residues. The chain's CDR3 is CASSLSQGKQYF. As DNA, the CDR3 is TGTGCCAGCAGTTTATCCCAGGGGAAGCAGTACTTC.

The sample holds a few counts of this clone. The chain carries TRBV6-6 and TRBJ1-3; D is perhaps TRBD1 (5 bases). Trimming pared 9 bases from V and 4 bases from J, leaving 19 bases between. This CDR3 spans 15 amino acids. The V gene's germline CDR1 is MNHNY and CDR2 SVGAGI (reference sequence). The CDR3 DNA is TGTGCCAGAGCAGTTAGGGGCCAAAGAGGAAACACCATATATTTT. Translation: CARAVRGQRGNTIYF.